A selection of T cell receptor beta chains follows, all from one sample in a study of T cell repertoires in cytomegalovirus infection. These receptors are not linked to any known antigen. MiXCR was run by TCRdb on the reads, yielding one entry per CDR3 protein. The table includes about 920,000 distinct CDR3 sequences, around 32% detected once. The sequences come from cultured CD8+ T cells from PBMCs, collected from culture after CMV antigen stimulation. The receptors come from a human donor in good health (CMV status not recorded). Some clones in this sample may be carry-over from other donors' samples. Both conserved end residues are part of each CDR3. D genes are given only for firm matches. Expanded clones are given a class, and other clones once, few, many or no size at all.

TRBJ2-1 | NA | TRBV4-2 | many | CASSQEKRKYYNEQFF | TGTGCCAGCAGCCAAGAGAAGCGAAAGTACTACAATGAGCAGTTCTTC
TRBJ1-1 | NA | TRBV5-1 | NA | CANSLGTEAFF | TGCGCCAACAGCTTGGGGACTGAAGCTTTCTTT
TRBJ1-2 | NA | TRBV7-2 | NA | CASRSPGVGGYTF | TGTGCCAGCCGCTCCCCCGGGGTTGGAGGCTACACCTTC
TRBJ2-1 | TRBD2 | TRBV7-6 | many | CASSPTSGGWEEQFF | TGTGCCAGCAGCCCGACTAGCGGGGGGTGGGAGGAGCAGTTCTTC
TRBJ2-3 | NA | TRBV12-3/TRBV12-4 | few | CASTKVTDTQYF | TGTGCCAGCACTAAGGTAACAGATACGCAGTATTTT
TRBJ1-5 | NA | TRBV20-1 | few | CSAPRRDSPSNQPQHF | TGCAGTGCCCCAAGGAGGGACTCCCCTAGCAATCAGCCCCAGCATTTT
TRBJ2-6 | NA | TRBV12-3/TRBV12-4 | few | CASSPDAPANVLTF | TGTGCCAGCAGTCCGGACGCCCCGGCCAACGTCCTGACTTTC
TRBJ2-3 | TRBD1 | TRBV19 | once | CASSIRGQGRADTQYF | TGTGCCAGTAGTATCCGAGGACAGGGGAGAGCAGATACGCAGTATTTT
TRBJ2-1 | TRBD2 | TRBV7-6 | many | CASSLGLVDEQFF | TGTGCCAGCAGCTTGGGACTAGTCGACGAGCAGTTCTTC
TRBJ1-6 | NA | TRBV6-1 | few | CASTDRSSYNSPLHF | TGTGCCAGCACCGACAGGAGCTCCTATAATTCACCCCTCCACTTT
TRBJ2-3 | TRBD2 | TRBV10-3 | many | CAISRLLAGGTMGAIRVADTQYF | TGTGCCATCAGTCGACTTCTAGCGGGGGGTACCATGGGAGCGATCCGAGTGGCAGATACGCAGTATTTT
TRBJ2-7 | NA | TRBV10-3 | few | CAIRTGTASYEQYF | TGTGCCATCAGAACCGGGACTGCATCCTACGAGCAGTACTTC
TRBJ1-1 | NA | TRBV7-2 | NA | CASSPPGVMLGTEAFF | TGTGCCAGCAGCCCCCCAGGGGTCATGTTGGGCACTGAAGCTTTCTTT
TRBJ2-5 | TRBD2 | TRBV6-1 | many | CASSGRLAESQETQYF | TGTGCCAGCAGTGGCCGACTAGCGGAGAGCCAAGAGACCCAGTACTTC
TRBJ1-5 | NA | TRBV15 | NA | CATSRDLGASQPQHF | TGTGCCACCAGCAGAGATCTTGGCGCGAGTCAGCCCCAGCATTTT
TRBJ2-6 | NA | TRBV19 | NA | CASSLGAGVNVLTF | TGTGCCAGTAGTCTGGGGGCCGGGGTCAACGTCCTGACTTTC
TRBJ2-1 | TRBD2 | TRBV7-9 | few | CASSLASGGEEQFF | TGTGCCAGCAGCTTGGCTAGCGGGGGAGAAGAGCAGTTCTTC
TRBJ2-1 | NA | TRBV6-5 | NA | CASSSSWTLGNEQFF | TGTGCCAGCAGTTCCTCTTGGACACTAGGGAATGAGCAGTTCTTC
TRBJ2-1 | NA | TRBV6-1 | few | CASSEYVGGSYNEQFF | TGTGCCAGCAGTGAATATGTCGGGGGCTCCTACAATGAGCAGTTCTTC
TRBJ1-3 | NA | TRBV7-2 | many | CASSPDEPFFNSGNTIYF | TGTGCCAGCAGTCCCGACGAGCCCTTCTTTAACTCTGGAAACACCATATATTTT
TRBJ2-1 | TRBD1 | TRBV6-1 | few | CASPKGTGGRDEQFF | TGTGCCAGCCCGAAAGGGACAGGGGGGCGAGATGAGCAGTTCTTC
TRBJ2-1 | TRBD1 | TRBV6-4 | NA | CASSPRQGARNNEQFF | TGTGCCAGCAGTCCGCGTCAGGGGGCCAGGAATAATGAGCAGTTCTTC
TRBJ2-2 | TRBD2 | TRBV27 | NA | CASSLVLAGPGAGELFF | TGTGCCAGCAGTTTGGTTCTAGCGGGGCCGGGAGCCGGGGAGCTGTTTTTT
TRBJ2-7 | NA | TRBV7-6 | few | CASSLSTSSYEQYF | TGTGCCAGCAGCTTAAGCACGAGCTCCTACGAGCAGTACTTC
TRBJ1-4 | TRBD1 | TRBV6-2/TRBV6-3 | few | CASSLGDRSFYDGLFF | TGTGCCAGCAGTCTTGGGGACAGGAGTTTCTATGACGGACTGTTTTTT
TRBJ1-4 | TRBD1 | TRBV12-5 | NA | CANGTGVAGTNEKLFF | TGTGCTAACGGGACAGGGGTCGCTGGGACTAATGAAAAACTGTTTTTT
TRBJ2-3 | TRBD2 | TRBV7-6 | few | CASSLVATSARTDTQYF | TGTGCCAGCAGCTTAGTTGCTACTAGCGCCCGCACAGATACGCAGTATTTT
TRBJ1-3 | NA | TRBV6-2/TRBV6-3 | few | CASSFGTELWKHPGTIYF | TGTGCCAGCAGTTTCGGGACTGAACTCTGGAAACACCCTGGAACCATATATTTT
TRBJ1-1 | NA | TRBV4-1 | NA | CASSQGPSNTEAFF | TGCGCCAGCAGCCAGGGACCTTCGAACACTGAAGCTTTCTTT
TRBJ1-1 | TRBD1 | TRBV7-9 | few | CAIWDRVKDTGTEAFF | TGTGCCATTTGGGACAGGGTCAAGGACACAGGCACTGAAGCTTTCTTT
TRBJ1-2 | NA | TRBV7-9 | NA | CASSLSREDYGYTF | TGTGCCAGCAGCTTAAGTCGGGAAGACTATGGCTACACCTTC
TRBJ1-1 | NA | TRBV5-5 | many | CASSRHDSGREAFF | TGTGCCAGCAGTCGCCACGACAGCGGACGTGAAGCTTTCTTT
TRBJ1-1 | TRBD1 | TRBV7-9 | many | CASSGTVITEAFF | TGTGCCAGTTCCGGGACAGTGATAACTGAAGCTTTCTTT
TRBJ1-6 | NA | TRBV25-1 | few | CASSEYRGALFLNSPLHF | TGTGCCAGCAGTGAATATAGGGGAGCACTTTTTCTTAATTCACCCCTCCACTTT
TRBJ2-5 | TRBD2 | TRBV7-9 | NA | CASSPLTSGYQETQYF | TGTGCCAGCAGCCCTTTGACTAGCGGGTACCAAGAGACCCAGTACTTC
TRBJ2-1 | TRBD2 | TRBV10-2 | NA | CASSSSGGVNNEQFF | TGCGCCAGCAGCTCTAGCGGGGGGGTCAACAATGAGCAGTTCTTC
TRBJ2-5 | NA | TRBV7-8 | NA | CASRGYQDREQETQYF | TGTGCCAGCAGGGGTTACCAGGACAGAGAACAAGAGACCCAGTACTTC
TRBJ2-2 | TRBD1 | TRBV9 | NA | CASSVTGADTGELFF | TGTGCCAGCAGCGTAACAGGGGCGGACACCGGGGAGCTGTTTTTT
TRBJ2-1 | TRBD2 | TRBV15 | few | CATSRAGGREQFF | TGTGCCACCAGCCGAGCGGGGGGACGGGAGCAGTTCTTC
TRBJ2-7 | TRBD2 | TRBV6-1 | few | CASSSSGEDYEQYF | TGTGCCAGCAGTTCCAGCGGGGAGGATTACGAGCAGTACTTC
TRBJ2-5 | TRBD2 | TRBV6-5 | NA | CASSYPGAGGQETQYF | TGTGCCAGCAGTTACCCAGGGGCGGGGGGGCAAGAGACCCAGTACTTC
TRBJ2-7 | TRBD1 | TRBV6-6 | few | CASSYSGADRVYEQYF | TGTGCCAGCAGTTACTCGGGCGCGGACAGGGTCTACGAGCAGTACTTC
TRBJ1-5 | NA | TRBV27 | many | CASSTGPQPQHF | TGTGCCAGCTCGACAGGTCCTCAGCCCCAGCATTTT
TRBJ2-5 | NA | TRBV5-6 | NA | CASSPGHQYQETQYF | TGTGCCAGCAGCCCGGGACACCAGTACCAAGAGACCCAGTACTTC
TRBJ1-3 | TRBD1 | TRBV7-2 | many | CASSLAPTGTGNTIYF | TGTGCCAGCAGCTTAGCCCCGACAGGGACTGGAAACACCATATATTTT
TRBJ2-7 | TRBD1 | TRBV2 | NA | CASSSQGAANYEQYF | TGTGCCAGCAGCTCCCAGGGGGCCGCCAACTACGAGCAGTACTTC
TRBJ2-7 | TRBD2 | TRBV10-1 | NA | CASSGGREDEQYF | TGCGCCAGCAGTGGTGGGAGGGAGGACGAGCAGTACTTC
TRBJ2-1 | NA | TRBV7-8 | NA | CASSLEGWQGSYNEQFF | TGTGCCAGCAGCTTAGAGGGGTGGCAGGGCTCCTACAATGAGCAGTTCTTC
TRBJ2-5 | TRBD1 | TRBV7-4 | NA | CASSLMGQEQETQYF | TGTGCCAGCAGCTTAATGGGACAGGAGCAAGAGACCCAGTACTTC
TRBJ1-2 | TRBD1 | TRBV7-4 | NA | CASSSGTGGIHGYTF | TGTGCCAGCAGCTCCGGGACAGGGGGTATTCATGGCTACACCTTC
TRBJ2-2 | TRBD1 | TRBV6-5 | NA | CASSYSTGTVGELFF | TGTGCCAGCAGTTACTCGACAGGGACGGTCGGGGAGCTGTTTTTT
TRBJ1-3 | NA | TRBV7-2 | many | CASSLKGLGNTIYF | TGTGCCAGCAGCTTGAAAGGGCTCGGAAACACCATATATTTT
TRBJ2-6 | NA | TRBV10-2 | NA | CATWESPTSSGANVLTF | TGCGCCACGTGGGAATCACCTACCTCCTCTGGGGCCAACGTCCTGACTTTC
TRBJ1-6 | NA | TRBV27 | few | CASSLRAQVNSPLHF | TGTGCCAGCAGTTTAAGGGCGCAGGTTAATTCACCCCTCCACTTT
TRBJ2-3 | NA | TRBV12-3/TRBV12-4 | many | CASSFGGPEDTQYF | TGTGCCAGCAGTTTCGGGGGGCCGGAAGATACGCAGTATTTT
TRBJ2-2 | NA | TRBV4-1 | NA | CASSQFWASDTGELFF | TGCGCCAGCAGCCAGTTTTGGGCCAGTGACACCGGGGAGCTGTTTTTT